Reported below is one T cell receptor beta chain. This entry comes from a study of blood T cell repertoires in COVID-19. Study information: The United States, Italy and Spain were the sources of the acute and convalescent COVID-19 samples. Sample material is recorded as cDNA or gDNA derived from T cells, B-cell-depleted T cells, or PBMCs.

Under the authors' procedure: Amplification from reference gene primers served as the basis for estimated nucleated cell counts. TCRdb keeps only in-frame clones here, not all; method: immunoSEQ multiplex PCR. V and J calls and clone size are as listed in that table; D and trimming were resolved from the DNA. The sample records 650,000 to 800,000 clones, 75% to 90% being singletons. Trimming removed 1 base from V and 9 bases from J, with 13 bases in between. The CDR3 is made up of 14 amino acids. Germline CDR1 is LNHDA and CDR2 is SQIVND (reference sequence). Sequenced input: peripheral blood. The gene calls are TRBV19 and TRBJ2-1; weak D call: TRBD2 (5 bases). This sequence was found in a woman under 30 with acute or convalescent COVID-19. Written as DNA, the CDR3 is TGTGCCAGTAGTATAGTTTCGGGGAACGGTGAGCAGTTCTTC. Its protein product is CASSIVSGNGEQFF.